These T cell receptor beta chains were read from a single sample in a study of memory CD4+ T cells and cytomegalovirus serostatus. Clones were read by immunoSEQ multiplex PCR, and TCRdb kept only the in-frame ones, dropping some. The data hold about 73,000 clones, with around four fifths observed a single time. The material sequenced was memory CD4+ T cells from blood. The receptors come from an adult in good health and CMV-seropositive. CDR3s include the opening cysteine and the closing phenylalanine or tryptophan. The size entry is marked missing in some rows and otherwise reads once, few, many or a size class.

v_gene,j_gene,abundance,CDR3aa
TRBV19,TRBJ1-1,few,CASSPEGGQAFF
TRBV30,TRBJ2-1,NA,CAWGTGTSGSWEQFF
TRBV5-1,TRBJ1-2,NA,CASSREGQSYGYTF
TRBV2,TRBJ2-5,NA,CASSEVQRARETQYF
TRBV19,TRBJ1-5,few,CASSSRGGDQPQHF
TRBV14,TRBJ2-5,NA,CASSYRPSGSFPNMETQYF
TRBV6-6,TRBJ2-2,once,CASRAGGPLDTGELFF
TRBV7-2,TRBJ1-5,NA,CASSQGGGQPQHF
TRBV5-6,TRBJ2-5,NA,CASSLLGLAGEETQYF
TRBV5-4,TRBJ2-2,NA,CASSLQSSQVVTGELFF
TRBV11-3,TRBJ1-4,NA,CASSRRQGGNEKLFF
TRBV5-1,TRBJ1-1,NA,CASSLGQTNTEAFF
TRBV7-6,TRBJ2-3,NA,CASSLAGLRSGQGGDTQYF